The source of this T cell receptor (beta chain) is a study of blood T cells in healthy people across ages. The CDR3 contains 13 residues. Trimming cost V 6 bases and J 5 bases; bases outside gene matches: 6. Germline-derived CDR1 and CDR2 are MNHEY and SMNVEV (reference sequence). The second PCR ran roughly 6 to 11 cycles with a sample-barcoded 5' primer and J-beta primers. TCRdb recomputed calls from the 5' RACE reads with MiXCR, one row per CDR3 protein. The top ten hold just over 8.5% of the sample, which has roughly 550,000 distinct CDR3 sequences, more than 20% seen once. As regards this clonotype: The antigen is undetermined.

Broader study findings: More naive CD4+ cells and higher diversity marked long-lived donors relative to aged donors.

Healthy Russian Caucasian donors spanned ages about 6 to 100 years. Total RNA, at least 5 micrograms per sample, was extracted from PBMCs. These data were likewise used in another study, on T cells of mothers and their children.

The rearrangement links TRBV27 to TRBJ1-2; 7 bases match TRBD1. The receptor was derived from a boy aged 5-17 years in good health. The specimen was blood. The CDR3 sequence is CASSGTQGYGYTF. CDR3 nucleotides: TGTGCCAGCAGCGGGACACAGGGGTATGGCTACACCTTC.